A single T cell receptor (beta chain) is shown here with its context. This entry belongs to a study of blood T cell repertoires in COVID-19. The protocol was immunoSEQ multiplex PCR, while the TCRdb copy is restricted to in-frame clones and leaves out a portion. The table includes some 200,000 clones, 87% detected once. Trimming at V came to 9 bases and at J to 4 bases, leaving 6 bases not matched to a gene. This CDR3 is 13 amino acids long. Germline CDR1 is LNHDA and CDR2 is SQIVND (reference sequence). This chain joins TRBV19 and TRBJ1-5; 7 bases fit TRBD1. The sample consisted of PBMCs or T cells enriched from blood (not recorded which). This TCR was recovered from a man between 25 and 39 years old in a cohort exposed to, infected with or recovered from COVID-19 (not recorded which). The CDR3 sequence: CARDPGQNQPQHF. In DNA form, the CDR3 reads TGTGCCAGGGATCCGGGACAGAATCAGCCCCAGCATTTT. Variable domain in full (rest from reference TRBV19 and TRBJ1-5): DGGITQSPKYLFRKEGQNVTLSCEQNLNHDAMYWYRQDPGQGLRLIYYSQIVNDFQKGDIAEGYSVSREKKESFPLTVTSAQKNPTAFYLCARDPGQNQPQHFGDGTRLSIL.